This T cell receptor beta chain derives from a study of blood T cell repertoires in COVID-19. The wider study: T cells, B-cell-depleted T cells, or PBMCs supplied cDNA or gDNA.

CDR3 length: 14 residues. With V trimmed by 1 base and J by 5 bases, 4 bases remained unmatched. Germline V gene data show CDR1 as LGHDT and CDR2 as YNNKEL (reference sequence). Clones were sequenced by immunoSEQ multiplex PCR, and TCRdb holds only the in-frame ones, with some missing. The table records about 120,000 clones, about four fifths of them present only once. This TCR was sampled from a man aged 55 to 69 with acute or convalescent COVID-19. This chain joins TRBV3-1 (or the pseudogene TRBV3-2) and TRBJ1-2, with 7 bases fitting TRBD1. The sample comprised peripheral blood. The CDR3 DNA reads as TGTGCCAGCAGCCAAGCCACAGGGGTATATGGCTACACCTTC. Translation gives CASSQATGVYGYTF.